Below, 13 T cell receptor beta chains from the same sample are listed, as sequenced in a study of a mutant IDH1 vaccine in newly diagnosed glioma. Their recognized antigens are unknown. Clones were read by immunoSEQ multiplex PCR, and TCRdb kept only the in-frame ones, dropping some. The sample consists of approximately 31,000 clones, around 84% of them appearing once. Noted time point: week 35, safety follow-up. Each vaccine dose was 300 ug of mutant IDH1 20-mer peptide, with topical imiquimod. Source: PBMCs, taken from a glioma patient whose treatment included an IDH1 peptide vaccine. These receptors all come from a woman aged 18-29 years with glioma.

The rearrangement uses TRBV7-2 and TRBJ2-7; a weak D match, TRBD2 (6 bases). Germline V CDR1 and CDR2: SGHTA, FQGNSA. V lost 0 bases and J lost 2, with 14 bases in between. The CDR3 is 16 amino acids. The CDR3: CASSLASAGTPYEQYF. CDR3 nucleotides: TGTGCCAGCAGCTTAGCTTCGGCGGGAACCCCCTACGAGCAGTACTTC.

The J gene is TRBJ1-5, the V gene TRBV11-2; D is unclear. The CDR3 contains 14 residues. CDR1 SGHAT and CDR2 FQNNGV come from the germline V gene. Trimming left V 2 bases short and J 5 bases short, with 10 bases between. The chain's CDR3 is CASSLSAGDQPQHF. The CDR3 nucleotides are TGTGCCAGCAGCTTATCGGCTGGTGATCAGCCCCAGCATTTT.

The CDR3 region has the DNA TGTGCCAGCAGTGAGAACGATAATGAAAAACTGTTTTTT. Translated: CASSENDNEKLFF. The chain uses TRBV2 and TRBJ1-4; D is unclear. Germline-derived CDR1 and CDR2 are SNHLY and FYNNEI. This CDR3 is built from 13 residues. V lost 3 bases and J 4 bases, leaving 6 bases between the germline ends.

CDR3 DNA: TGTGCCAGCAGTGTTGGGGGGATCCAATACTACAATGAGCAGTTCTTC. Amino acid sequence: CASSVGGIQYYNEQFF. The chain recombines TRBV6-1 with TRBJ2-1; D might be TRBD2 (6 bases). This CDR3 comprises 16 residues. Germline V gene data show CDR1 as MNHNS and CDR2 as SASEGT. Trimming removed 4 bases at V and 3 bases at J, with 16 bases between.

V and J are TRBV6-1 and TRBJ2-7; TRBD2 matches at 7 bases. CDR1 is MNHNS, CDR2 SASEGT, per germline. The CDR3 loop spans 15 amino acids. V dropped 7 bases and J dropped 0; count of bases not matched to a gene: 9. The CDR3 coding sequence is TGTGCCAGCAATACCCGGTCGGGGGGCTCCTACGAGCAGTACTTC. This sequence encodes CASNTRSGGSYEQYF.

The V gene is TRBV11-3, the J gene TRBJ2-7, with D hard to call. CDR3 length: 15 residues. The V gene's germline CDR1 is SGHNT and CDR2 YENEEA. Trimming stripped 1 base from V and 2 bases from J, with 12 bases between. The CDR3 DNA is TGTGCCAGCAGCTTAGTTGCATCAGCCGCCTACGAGCAGTACTTC. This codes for CASSLVASAAYEQYF.

CDR3 amino acids: CASSLKGYRGLNTEAFF. The CDR3 region has the DNA TGTGCCAGCAGCTTAAAGGGGTACAGGGGTTTGAACACTGAAGCTTTCTTT. J is TRBJ1-1 and V is TRBV11-3, with TRBD1 identical over 7 bases. The germline gives CDR1 SGHNT, CDR2 YENEEA. The CDR3 runs to 17 residues. The V segment lost 2 bases and the J segment 0 bases; nucleotides outside the gene matches: 9.

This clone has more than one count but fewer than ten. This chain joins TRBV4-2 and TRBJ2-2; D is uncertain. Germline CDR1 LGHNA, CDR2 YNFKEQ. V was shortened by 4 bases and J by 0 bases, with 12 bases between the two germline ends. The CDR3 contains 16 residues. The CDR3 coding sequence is TGTGCCAGCAGCCGAGAGAGAGAAACGAACACCGGGGAGCTGTTTTTT. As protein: CASSRERETNTGELFF.

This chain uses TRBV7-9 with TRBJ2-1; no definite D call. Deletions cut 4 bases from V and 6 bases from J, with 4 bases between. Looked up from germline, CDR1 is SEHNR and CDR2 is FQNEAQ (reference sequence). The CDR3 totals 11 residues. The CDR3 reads CASSYINEQFF. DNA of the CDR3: TGTGCCAGCAGCTATATCAATGAGCAGTTCTTC.

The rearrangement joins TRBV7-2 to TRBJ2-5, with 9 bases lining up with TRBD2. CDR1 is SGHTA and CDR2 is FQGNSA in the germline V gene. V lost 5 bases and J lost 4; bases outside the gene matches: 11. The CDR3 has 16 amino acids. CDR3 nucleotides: TGTGCCAGCAGCCTCAGGCGGGAGGGCCATTTAGAGACCCAGTACTTC. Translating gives CASSLRREGHLETQYF.

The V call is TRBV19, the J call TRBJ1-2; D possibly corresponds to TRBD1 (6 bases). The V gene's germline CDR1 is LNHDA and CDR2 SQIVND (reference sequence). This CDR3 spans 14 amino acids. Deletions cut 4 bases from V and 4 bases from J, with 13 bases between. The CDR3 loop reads CASSRDKGVYGYTF. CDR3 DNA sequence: TGTGCCAGTAGTAGGGACAAAGGAGTCTATGGCTACACCTTC.

The CDR3 protein is CASSGDRNTEAFF. DNA for the CDR3: TGTGCCAGCAGTGGGGACAGAAACACTGAAGCTTTCTTT. The genes are TRBV2 and TRBJ1-1; 7 nucleotides match TRBD1. The CDR3 consists of 13 residues. V was clipped by 4 bases and J by 2 bases; unmatched bases: 1. Germline V lookup: CDR1 SNHLY, CDR2 FYNNEI.

CDR3 residues: CASSSTGTSGNNEQFF. The DNA for the CDR3 is TGTGCCAGCTCGTCCACCGGGACTAGCGGGAACAATGAGCAGTTCTTC. The V and J genes are TRBV18 and TRBJ2-1; TRBD2 matches 13 bases. Trimming took 6 bases from V and 5 from J; bases not matched to a gene: 7. Germline lookup yields CDR1 KGHSH and CDR2 LQKENI. The CDR3 covers 16 residues.